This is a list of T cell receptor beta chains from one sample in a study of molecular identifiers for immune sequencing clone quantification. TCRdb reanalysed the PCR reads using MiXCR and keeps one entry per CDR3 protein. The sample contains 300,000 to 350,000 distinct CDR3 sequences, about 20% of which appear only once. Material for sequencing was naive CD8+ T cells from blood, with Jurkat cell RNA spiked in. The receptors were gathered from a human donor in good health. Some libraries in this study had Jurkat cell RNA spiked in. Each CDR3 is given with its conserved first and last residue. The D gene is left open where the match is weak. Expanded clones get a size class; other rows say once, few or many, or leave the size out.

cdr3_aa: CASKYEPWGQLEPNPYNEQFF; cdr3_nt: TGTGCCAGCAAATATGAACCGTGGGGACAGCTCGAGCCCAATCCCTACAATGAGCAGTTCTTC; v_call: TRBV2; clone_size: many; j_call: TRBJ2-1; d_call: TRBD1
cdr3_aa: CASSTAHRGLSYEQYF; cdr3_nt: TGTGCCAGCAGTACTGCCCACAGGGGGCTCTCCTACGAGCAGTACTTC; v_call: TRBV5-5; clone_size: many; j_call: TRBJ2-7; d_call: TRBD1
cdr3_aa: CASSPGPGTDTQYF; cdr3_nt: TGTGCCAGCAGCCCCGGGCCTGGGACAGATACGCAGTATTTT; v_call: TRBV11-2; clone_size: few; j_call: TRBJ2-3; d_call: .
cdr3_aa: CSARDLVAGLAVAQYF; cdr3_nt: TGCAGTGCTAGAGATCTCGTTGCAGGTTTGGCCGTGGCCCAGTATTTT; v_call: TRBV20-1; clone_size: many; j_call: TRBJ2-3; d_call: .
cdr3_aa: CAWSVGNSYGNTIYF; cdr3_nt: TGTGCCTGGAGTGTTGGGAACAGCTATGGAAACACCATATATTTT; v_call: TRBV30; clone_size: many; j_call: TRBJ1-3; d_call: .
cdr3_aa: CASNPTGRTFEAFF; cdr3_nt: TGTGCCAGCAATCCGACAGGGAGGACCTTTGAAGCTTTCTTT; v_call: TRBV12-3/TRBV12-4; clone_size: .; j_call: TRBJ1-1; d_call: TRBD1
cdr3_aa: CASSKPQGTGELFF; cdr3_nt: TGTGCCAGCAGCAAACCGCAGGGAACCGGGGAGCTGTTTTTT; v_call: TRBV12-3/TRBV12-4; clone_size: many; j_call: TRBJ2-2; d_call: .
cdr3_aa: CASSPDSIQETQYF; cdr3_nt: TGTGCCAGCAGCCCCGACAGCATCCAAGAGACCCAGTACTTC; v_call: TRBV6-2/TRBV6-3; clone_size: many; j_call: TRBJ2-5; d_call: .
cdr3_aa: CASIAISGRVFENNEQFF; cdr3_nt: TGTGCCAGTATTGCGATCAGCGGGAGGGTCTTCGAGAACAATGAGCAGTTCTTC; v_call: TRBV19; clone_size: .; j_call: TRBJ2-1; d_call: TRBD2
cdr3_aa: CSARGFPEASRNEQFF; cdr3_nt: TGCAGTGCTAGAGGATTCCCCGAGGCGAGCAGGAATGAGCAGTTCTTC; v_call: TRBV20-1; clone_size: many; j_call: TRBJ2-1; d_call: .
cdr3_aa: CASSVEGAYEQYF; cdr3_nt: TGTGCCAGCAGCGTAGAGGGGGCCTACGAGCAGTACTTC; v_call: TRBV9; clone_size: many; j_call: TRBJ2-7; d_call: .
cdr3_aa: CAWGLLGQRTFGYTF; cdr3_nt: TGTGCCTGGGGTCTACTTGGGCAGAGGACGTTTGGCTACACCTTC; v_call: TRBV30; clone_size: .; j_call: TRBJ1-2; d_call: .
cdr3_aa: CAISGNLGDTQYF; cdr3_nt: TGTGCCATAAGCGGGAATTTAGGCGATACGCAGTATTTT; v_call: TRBV6-2/TRBV6-3; clone_size: .; j_call: TRBJ2-3; d_call: TRBD2
cdr3_aa: CASSSRTFMSNTEAFF; cdr3_nt: TGTGCCAGCAGTTCACGGACTTTCATGTCGAACACTGAAGCTTTCTTT; v_call: TRBV6-2/TRBV6-3; clone_size: few; j_call: TRBJ1-1; d_call: .
cdr3_aa: CASSLVDGGYEQYF; cdr3_nt: TGTGCCAGCAGCTTGGTTGACGGGGGTTACGAGCAGTACTTC; v_call: TRBV5-5; clone_size: many; j_call: TRBJ2-7; d_call: .
cdr3_aa: CASSQEGSGGAYEQYF; cdr3_nt: TGCGCCAGCAGCCAAGAAGGGAGCGGGGGGGCCTACGAGCAGTACTTC; v_call: TRBV4-1; clone_size: few; j_call: TRBJ2-7; d_call: TRBD2
cdr3_aa: CASSSDGELGTQYF; cdr3_nt: TGTGCCAGCAGCTCGGACGGGGAATTGGGTACGCAGTATTTT; v_call: TRBV13; clone_size: many; j_call: TRBJ2-3; d_call: .
cdr3_aa: CARSHGTGFEQYF; cdr3_nt: TGTGCCAGAAGTCACGGGACAGGTTTCGAGCAGTACTTC; v_call: TRBV6-5; clone_size: .; j_call: TRBJ2-7; d_call: TRBD1
cdr3_aa: CASGGTGDEQYF; cdr3_nt: TGTGCCAGCGGGGGGACAGGGGACGAGCAGTACTTC; v_call: TRBV7-9; clone_size: many; j_call: TRBJ2-7; d_call: TRBD1
cdr3_aa: CSARAWPSGREYQETQYF; cdr3_nt: TGCAGTGCTAGAGCATGGCCTAGCGGGAGGGAGTACCAAGAGACCCAGTACTTC; v_call: TRBV20-1; clone_size: many; j_call: TRBJ2-5; d_call: TRBD2
cdr3_aa: CASSASSGANVLTF; cdr3_nt: TGCGCCAGCAGCGCGAGTTCCGGGGCCAACGTCCTGACTTTC; v_call: TRBV4-1; clone_size: many; j_call: TRBJ2-6; d_call: .
cdr3_aa: CASSPDTGRDTQYF; cdr3_nt: TGTGCCAGCAGCCCCGACACCGGCAGGGATACGCAGTATTTT; v_call: TRBV7-6; clone_size: many; j_call: TRBJ2-3; d_call: .
cdr3_aa: CASIFTYPDRDNQPQHF; cdr3_nt: TGTGCCAGTATTTTTACCTACCCGGACAGGGACAATCAGCCCCAGCATTTT; v_call: TRBV19; clone_size: few; j_call: TRBJ1-5; d_call: TRBD1
cdr3_aa: CASSHTDRANTGELLF; cdr3_nt: TGCGCCAGCAGCCACACAGACAGAGCGAACACCGGGGAGCTGCTTTTT; v_call: TRBV4-3; clone_size: few; j_call: TRBJ2-2; d_call: .
cdr3_aa: CARPPGGLGGPQHF; cdr3_nt: TGTGCCAGACCACCCGGGGGCTTAGGAGGGCCCCAGCATTTT; v_call: TRBV12-3/TRBV12-4; clone_size: many; j_call: TRBJ1-5; d_call: .
cdr3_aa: CSVDVVGSYEQYF; cdr3_nt: TGCAGCGTTGATGTCGTGGGCTCCTACGAGCAGTACTTC; v_call: TRBV29-1; clone_size: many; j_call: TRBJ2-7; d_call: .
cdr3_aa: CASSRGSTHQETQYF; cdr3_nt: TGTGCCAGCAGCCGGGGGAGTACCCACCAAGAGACCCAGTACTTC; v_call: TRBV3-1; clone_size: few; j_call: TRBJ2-5; d_call: .
cdr3_aa: CATSDRASGTDTQYF; cdr3_nt: TGTGCCACCAGTGATCGGGCTAGCGGCACAGATACGCAGTATTTT; v_call: TRBV24-1; clone_size: .; j_call: TRBJ2-3; d_call: .
cdr3_aa: CASSLSSAGTEAFF; cdr3_nt: TGTGCCAGCAGTTTATCGTCAGCTGGCACTGAAGCTTTCTTT; v_call: TRBV27; clone_size: many; j_call: TRBJ1-1; d_call: .
cdr3_aa: CASSLGQTGGDYTF; cdr3_nt: TGTGCCAGCAGCTTAGGGCAGACAGGGGGCGACTACACCTTC; v_call: TRBV7-6; clone_size: many; j_call: TRBJ1-2; d_call: TRBD1